This T cell receptor (beta chain) stems from a study of blood T cell repertoires in COVID-19. Across the whole study: T cells, B-cell-depleted T cells, or PBMCs provided the cDNA or gDNA that served as material.

Authors' processing steps: Amplification with reference gene primers provided the estimates of nucleated cell counts. Method: immunoSEQ multiplex PCR; TCRdb's copy keeps in-frame clones and lacks some. That table supplies the V and J calls and clone size; D and trimming were determined from the DNA. The repertoire has under 75,000 clones, 88% of them found once; the top ten carry approximately 18%. This TCR was recovered from a woman of 80 years or more with active COVID-19. Sequenced sample: peripheral blood.

CDR3 bases: TGTGCCAGCAGCTTAGCGAGGGCTAGCGGGGGTGAGACCCAGTACTTC. Encoded protein: CASSLARASGGETQYF. This rearrangement joins TRBV7-9 to TRBJ2-5, with 10 bases lining up with TRBD2. CDR3 length equals 16 residues. V was clipped by 0 bases and J by 5 bases; unmatched bases: 6. Germline V gives CDR1 SEHNR, CDR2 FQNEAQ (reference sequence).